The 20 T cell receptor beta chains below come from one sample, sequenced in a study of cytotoxic CD8 clonotypes in ibrutinib-treated CLL. The repertoire was sequenced with immunoSEQ multiplex PCR; TCRdb's copy has only in-frame clones and lacks some. The sample records 30,000 to 40,000 clones, around 63% being singletons. The specimen was PBMCs, collected before ibrutinib treatment. The receptor set was obtained from a human donor with chronic lymphocytic leukemia.

V gene TRBV7-3 combines with J gene TRBJ1-3; the D is unclear. The CDR3 is 15 amino acids. With 2 bases removed from V and 4 bases from J, the gap between germline ends came to 12 bases. Germline assignment: CDR1 SGHTA and CDR2 FQGTGA. The CDR3 region is CASSLGPGPGNTIYF. DNA of the CDR3: TGTGCCAGCAGCTTAGGTCCGGGTCCAGGAAACACCATATATTTT.

The V call is TRBV5-8, the J call TRBJ1-2, with a tentative D call TRBD1 (5 bases). CDR1 is SGHTS and CDR2 is YDEGEE in the germline V gene. The CDR3 has 13 residues. Between the trimmed V and J ends, which lost 4 bases and 7 bases, there was a span of 14 bases. The CDR3 DNA is TGTGCCAGCAGCGTTCTCCAGACAGTTGGCTACACCTTC. Its protein product is CASSVLQTVGYTF.

V is TRBV6-6 and J is TRBJ2-7, with TRBD1 matching over 8 bases. The length of the CDR3 is 15 residues. Losses at the gene ends were 2 bases for V and 3 bases for J; bases not matched to a gene: 6. CDR1 and CDR2 (germline): MNHNY, SVGAGI (reference sequence). The DNA for the CDR3 is TGTGCCAGCAGTTACAGGACAGGGTTAGACTACGAGCAGTACTTC. The encoded protein is CASSYRTGLDYEQYF.

This rearrangement joins TRBV5-4 to TRBJ1-4; TRBD1 is a possible D gene (6 bases). The CDR3 spans 15 residues. Germline V gene sequence: CDR1 SGHNT, CDR2 YYREEE (reference sequence). Trimming pared 5 bases from V and 5 bases from J, leaving 16 bases between. The CDR3 nucleotides are TGTGCCAGCAGTTCGAACAGGGCTGTCAATGAAAAACTGTTTTTT. It yields the protein CASSSNRAVNEKLFF.

The chain employs TRBV7-2 and TRBJ1-3, with unresolved D. The CDR3 is made up of 15 amino acids. The ends were cut back, 3 bases at V and 4 bases at J, with 13 bases in the middle. Germline V lookup: CDR1 SGHTA, CDR2 FQGNSA. The CDR3 reads CASSFSVVAGNTIYF. In DNA, the CDR3 is TGTGCCAGCAGCTTCTCGGTCGTTGCGGGAAACACCATATATTTT. The variable domain in full, completed from reference TRBV7-2 and TRBJ1-3, reads GAGVSQSPSNKVTEKGKDVELRCDPISGHTALYWYRQSLGQGLEFLIYFQGNSAPDKSGLPSDRFSAERTGGSVSTLTIQRTQQEDSAVYLCASSFSVVAGNTIYFGEGSWLTVV.

This clone was counted between two and nine times. J is TRBJ2-1 and V is TRBV27, with 7 bases aligning to TRBD1. Germline V gene lookup returns CDR1 MNHEY and CDR2 SMNVEV (reference sequence). The ends lost 6 bases at V and 4 bases at J; junction bases unmatched: 6. This CDR3 is 14 amino acids long. CDR3 in amino acids: CASSNRGTYNEQFF. The CDR3 coding sequence is TGTGCCAGCAGCAACAGGGGTACATACAATGAGCAGTTCTTC.

The table lists this clone with a few counts. The rearrangement links TRBV19 to TRBJ2-5, with 7 bases matching TRBD2. The V gene's germline CDR1 is LNHDA and CDR2 SQIVND (reference sequence). The CDR3 length is 14 residues. V lost 7 bases and J lost 4; bases outside the gene matches: 9. The CDR3 loop is CASNDGEGVETQYF. CDR3 DNA: TGTGCCAGTAACGACGGGGAGGGAGTAGAGACCCAGTACTTC. The whole variable domain, filled in from reference TRBV19 and TRBJ2-5, reads DGGITQSPKYLFRKEGQNVTLSCEQNLNHDAMYWYRQDPGQGLRLIYYSQIVNDFQKGDIAEGYSVSREKKESFPLTVTSAQKNPTAFYLCASNDGEGVETQYFGPGTRLLVL.

This clone is medium-sized. J is TRBJ2-7 and V is TRBV7-9; 7 nucleotides align to TRBD1. The junction had 8 bases not matched to a gene; V was cut back by 5 bases and J by 4 bases. The CDR3 runs 14 residues. Germline values: CDR1 SEHNR, CDR2 FQNEAQ (reference sequence). The CDR3, as DNA: TGTGCCAGCAGCAACAGGGGCGCCTATTACGAGCAGTACTTC. This translates into CASSNRGAYYEQYF.

The chain joins TRBV7-2 to TRBJ2-3; D could derive from TRBD1 or TRBD2 (6 bases each). V lost 5 bases to trimming and J lost 8 bases, with 20 bases between them. CDR3 length: 15 residues. Germline CDR1 reads SGHTA; CDR2 reads FQGNSA. DNA of the CDR3: TGTGCCAGCAGCCTGGGGGGCGGGGAAGGGTTTACGCAGTATTTT. Translation gives CASSLGGGEGFTQYF.

For the CDR3, the DNA is TGTGCCACGACTGATTACAATGAGCAGTTCTTC. This gives the protein CATTDYNEQFF. The J gene is TRBJ2-1, the V gene TRBV10-3; D uncertain. Trimming stripped 10 bases from V and 4 bases from J, with 8 bases between. This CDR3 spans 11 amino acids. Germline V gene data show CDR1 as ENHRY and CDR2 as SYGVKD.

The V gene is TRBV6-5, the J gene TRBJ2-7; possibly TRBD1 for D (6 bases). The CDR3 totals 13 residues. Germline V gives CDR1 MNHEY, CDR2 SVGAGI. The V gene lost 8 bases and the J gene lost 4 bases, with 15 bases spanning the gap. CDR3 loop: CASWGRDSYEQYF. Here the CDR3 DNA reads TGTGCCAGCTGGGGGCGTGACAGTTACGAGCAGTACTTC.

With regard to this clone: One end of the junction fails to match germline, which may point to a read error. Other DNA sequences in the same sample also yield this CDR3. The V gene is TRBV7-2, the J gene TRBJ1-2, with D unresolved. CDR1 and CDR2 from the germline V gene are SGHTA and FQGNSA. The length of the CDR3 is 15 residues. This CDR3 is CASSLDRGIGYGYTF. CDR3 DNA sequence: TGTGCTAGCAGCTTAGATCGGGGAATCGGGTATGGCTACACCTTC.

In its sample, this clone was seen once. The chain carries TRBV6-1 and TRBJ1-5, with 8 nucleotides matching TRBD1. V dropped 6 bases and J dropped 5; count of bases not matched to a gene: 3. The CDR3 runs to 13 residues. Germline CDR1 MNHNS, CDR2 SASEGT. The CDR3 here is CASSKDRDQPQHF. The CDR3 DNA is TGTGCCAGCAGCAAGGACAGGGATCAGCCCCAGCATTTT.

This chain joins TRBV5-1 and TRBJ2-5; tentatively, D is TRBD1 (5 bases). From germline, CDR1 is SGHRS and CDR2 YFSETQ. Trimming stripped 2 bases from V and 2 bases from J, with 7 bases between. This CDR3 is built from 13 residues. The CDR3 region has the DNA TGCGCCAGCAGCTTCGGACAACAAGAGACCCAGTACTTC. Translation: CASSFGQQETQYF. Drawing the rest from reference TRBV5-1 and TRBJ2-5, the complete variable domain is KAGVTQTPRYLIKTRGQQVTLSCSPISGHRSVSWYQQTPGQGLQFLFEYFSETQRNKGNFPGRFSGRQFSNSRSEMNVSTLELGDSALYLCASSFGQQETQYFGPGTRLLVL.

The chain uses TRBV5-1 and TRBJ2-3; 9 nucleotides align to TRBD2. The junction had 14 bases not matched to a gene; V was cut back by 0 bases and J by 0 bases. The germline gives CDR1 SGHRS, CDR2 YFSETQ. This CDR3 is built from 20 residues. As DNA, the CDR3 is TGCGCCAGCAGCTTGGCCCGAATCGTTTTCAGCGGGGGGAGCACAGATACGCAGTATTTT. Its translation is CASSLARIVFSGGSTDTQYF.

The rearrangement links TRBV28 to TRBJ1-1; D gene uncertain. The CDR3 contains 14 residues. Germline CDR1 and CDR2: MDHEN and SYDVKM. Trimming pared 5 bases from V and 0 bases from J, leaving 10 bases between. The CDR3 DNA reads TGTGCCAGCAGTCGACCGAACATGAACACTGAAGCTTTCTTT. This encodes CASSRPNMNTEAFF.

The chain carries TRBV7-8 and TRBJ2-3; D possibly corresponds to TRBD1 (6 bases). CDR1 and CDR2 (germline): SGHVS, FQNEAQ. The ends were cut back, 5 bases at V and 0 bases at J, with 9 bases in the middle. The CDR3 is made up of 14 amino acids. This CDR3 reads CASSQDRSTDTQYF. The CDR3 DNA is TGTGCCAGCAGCCAGGACAGAAGCACAGATACGCAGTATTTT.

The chain is built from TRBV5-1 and TRBJ1-1; D gene uncertain. In germline, CDR1 is SGHRS, CDR2 YFSETQ. CDR3 length: 14 amino acids. V lost 1 base and J lost 0, with 7 bases in between. The CDR3 region has the DNA TGCGCCAGCAGCTTGCAACCGATGAACACTGAAGCTTTCTTT. This codes for CASSLQPMNTEAFF.

Written as DNA, the CDR3 is TGTGCCAGCAGCCAAGAAGGGAGGGGGACCATCTCCTACGAGCAGTACTTC. It translates to CASSQEGRGTISYEQYF. The chain uses TRBV4-2 and TRBJ2-7; possibly TRBD2 for D (7 bases). There are 17 residues in the CDR3. Trimming stripped 0 bases from V and 0 bases from J, with 15 bases between. Germline CDR1 is LGHNA and CDR2 is YNFKEQ.

The V and J genes are TRBV30 and TRBJ2-3; no definite D call. Germline CDR1 is GTSNPN and CDR2 is SVGIG (reference sequence). This CDR3 contains 16 residues. The germline V and J ends were trimmed by 4 bases and 3 bases, with 20 bases remaining between them. The CDR3 here is CAWMYWVSSGTDTQYF. For the CDR3, the DNA is TGTGCCTGGATGTATTGGGTCTCCTCTGGGACAGATACGCAGTATTTT.